This TCR beta chain was sequenced during a study of blood T cell repertoires in COVID-19. Whole-study context: Sites in the United States, Italy and Spain provided acute and convalescent COVID-19 samples. Nucleic acid was either cDNA or gDNA, and it came from T cells, B-cell-depleted T cells, or PBMCs.

Per the original methods: Estimates of nucleated cell counts were drawn from the amplification of reference gene primers. Profiled with immunoSEQ multiplex PCR; TCRdb holds only in-frame clones, not every one. The V and J calls and the clone size are those of that table, but D and trimming were determined from the DNA. The sample has approximately 220,000 clones, 81% seen once; the top ten hold approximately 8.7%. The germline V gene encodes CDR1 GTSNPN and CDR2 SVGIG (reference sequence). V shed 5 bases, J shed 6 bases, and the junction held 8 bases outside the gene matches. The CDR3 loop spans 14 amino acids.

Sequencing used peripheral blood. This receptor was taken from a woman older than 75 with acute or convalescent COVID-19. V and J are TRBV30 and TRBJ2-3, with 10 bases matching TRBD2. CDR3 in DNA: TGTGCCTGGGAACTAGCGGGGACCGGGGATACGCAGTATTTT. This translates into CAWELAGTGDTQYF.